This entry lists 30 T cell receptor beta chains sequenced from one sample in a study of spatial heterogeneity in lung cancer. One entry per CDR3 protein, called by TCRdb with MiXCR from the 5' RACE reads. The data contain roughly 13,000 distinct CDR3 sequences, around 3.7% of them seen just once; the ten biggest clones take up 35% to 55%. The time point denotes: sample taken at primary tumor resection. Sequencing used PBMCs, obtained at surgery. All receptors derive from a male donor with early-stage non-small cell lung cancer.

This clonotype was found many times. The gene calls are TRBV20-1 and TRBJ2-5; perhaps TRBD2 as D (5 bases). With 6 bases removed from V and 2 bases from J, the gap between germline ends came to 16 bases. The V gene's germline CDR1 is DFQATT and CDR2 SNEGSKA (reference sequence). The CDR3 runs 14 residues. The CDR3 DNA follows: TGCAGTGCAGACCCGGACTTCCATCAAGAGACCCAGTACTTC. Its protein product is CSADPDFHQETQYF.

This chain connects TRBV11-2 to TRBJ2-2; D unclear. The CDR3 consists of 12 residues. Trimming took 1 base from V and 7 from J, leaving 4 bases between them. Germline lookup yields CDR1 SGHAT and CDR2 FQNNGV. The CDR3 coding sequence is TGTGCCAGCAGCTTAGTCCTCGGGGAGCTGTTTTTT. It codes for CASSLVLGELFF.

There are many counts of this clonotype. The chain recombines TRBV10-3 with TRBJ2-6; TRBD1 might be the D (7 bases). The CDR3 extends over 17 amino acids. Germline assignment: CDR1 ENHRY and CDR2 SYGVKD. The V and J ends lost 3 bases and 1 base respectively, with 13 bases between them. The CDR3 DNA reads TGTGCCATCAGTGACCAGGGGGGTTTTTCTGGGGCCAACGTCCTGACTTTC. This encodes CAISDQGGFSGANVLTF.

This clonotype was observed at least ten times. This chain links TRBV20-1 with TRBJ2-7; tentative D call: TRBD1 (5 bases). This CDR3 region has 13 residues. The V gene's germline CDR1 is DFQATT and CDR2 SNEGSKA (reference sequence). V dropped 5 bases and J dropped 2 bases, with 13 bases sitting between them. In DNA, the CDR3 is TGCAGTGCTGCACCCGACAGTCCCTACGAGCAGTACTTC. This encodes CSAAPDSPYEQYF.

This clonotype appeared many times. This chain joins TRBV6-5 and TRBJ2-1; the D call may be TRBD1 or TRBD2 (5 bases each). The CDR3 spans 15 residues. Germline values: CDR1 MNHEY, CDR2 SVGAGI. The V end lost 2 bases, the J end lost 9 bases, and 17 bases lay between the germline ends. As DNA, the CDR3 is TGTGCCAGCAGTTACGCCCCGGGGCCCCCGGGTGAGCAGTTCTTC. Translating gives CASSYAPGPPGEQFF.

This clonotype showed up many times. The rearrangement uses TRBV11-3 and TRBJ2-7; no definite D call. V lost 5 bases and J 4 bases, leaving 3 bases between the germline ends. Germline V gene lookup returns CDR1 SGHNT and CDR2 YENEEA. The CDR3 has 10 residues. The CDR3 is CASSVYEQYF. CDR3 in DNA: TGTGCCAGCAGCGTATACGAGCAGTACTTC.

This clonotype was detected ten times or more. The chain uses TRBV20-1 and TRBJ2-7; 8 bases are a match to TRBD2. The CDR3 spans 15 residues. The junction had 8 bases not matched to a gene; V was cut back by 0 bases and J by 4 bases. Germline assignment: CDR1 DFQATT and CDR2 SNEGSKA (reference sequence). DNA for the CDR3: TGCAGTGCTAGAGATTCCGGACTAGCCGCGTACGAGCAGTACTTC. The encoded protein is CSARDSGLAAYEQYF.

This clonotype was counted at least ten times. V usage is TRBV7-2 and J usage is TRBJ2-1; D unclear. Looked up from germline, CDR1 is SGHTA and CDR2 is FQGNSA. V was clipped by 1 base and J by 5 bases, with 6 bases between them. The CDR3 has 13 residues. The CDR3 loop is CASSLGANNEQFF. DNA of the CDR3: TGTGCCAGCAGCTTAGGGGCGAACAATGAGCAGTTCTTC.

This clonotype was detected ten times or more. The chain links TRBV3-1 to TRBJ2-2; 12 bases line up with TRBD2. The length of the CDR3 is 17 residues. CDR1 is LGHDT, CDR2 YNNKEL, per germline (reference sequence). V shed 8 bases and J 4 bases; nucleotides not matched to a gene: 11. CDR3 in DNA: TGTGCCAGCGGGGAGGGGACTAGCGGGCTCGGCACCGGGGAGCTGTTTTTT. It codes for CASGEGTSGLGTGELFF.

In its sample, this clonotype ranks as medium-sized. The rearrangement joins TRBV29-1 to TRBJ2-1; D is undetermined. Germline CDR1 and CDR2: SQVTM and ANQGSEA. This CDR3 has 13 residues. Trimming took 4 bases from V and 2 from J, leaving 9 bases between them. DNA for the CDR3: TGCAGCGTTGGGTATGGGGCCTACAATGAGCAGTTCTTC. Its protein product is CSVGYGAYNEQFF.

This clonotype showed up many times. This chain uses TRBV29-1 with TRBJ2-5; the match to TRBD2 covers 11 bases. V shed 7 bases, J shed 1 base, and the junction held 5 bases outside the gene matches. Germline values: CDR1 SQVTM, CDR2 ANQGSEA. The CDR3 has 14 amino acids. The chain's CDR3 is CSGTSGFLQETQYF. The CDR3 bases are TGCAGCGGGACTAGCGGGTTCCTCCAAGAGACCCAGTACTTC.

The chain couples TRBV7-2 to TRBJ1-5; TRBD1 matches 10 bases. The junction had 6 bases not matched to a gene; V was cut back by 1 base and J by 6 bases. The CDR3 has 16 residues. Germline V CDR1 and CDR2: SGHTA, FQGNSA. This CDR3 is CASSLGGTGVSQPQHF. In DNA form, the CDR3 reads TGTGCCAGCAGCTTAGGAGGGACAGGGGTTAGTCAGCCCCAGCATTTT. The whole variable domain, filled in from reference TRBV7-2 and TRBJ1-5, reads GAGVSQSPSNKVTEKGKDVELRCDPISGHTALYWYRQSLGQGLEFLIYFQGNSAPDKSGLPSDRFSAERTGGSVSTLTIQRTQQEDSAVYLCASSLGGTGVSQPQHFGDGTRLSIL.

In its sample, this clonotype was seen many times. The chain employs TRBV7-9 and TRBJ2-1; tentatively, D is TRBD2 (6 bases). The CDR3 sequence is 12 residues long. Germline CDR1 SEHNR, CDR2 FQNEAQ (reference sequence). Trimming removed 5 bases at V and 15 bases at J, with 17 bases between. The CDR3 DNA sequence: TGTGCCAGCAGCCTTATGCGGGGCCTAGGGTTCTTC. It encodes CASSLMRGLGFF.

This clonotype was seen repeatedly, ten times or more. V gene TRBV19 combines with J gene TRBJ2-3, with 7 bases identical to TRBD2. CDR3 size: 13 residues. The germline V gene encodes CDR1 LNHDA and CDR2 SQIVND (reference sequence). The J segment lost 2 bases and the V segment lost 7 bases, leaving 3 bases of the junction unmatched. The chain's CDR3 is CASMGGSTDTQYF. CDR3 sequence (DNA): TGTGCCAGTATGGGGGGGTCCACAGATACGCAGTATTTT.

This clonotype was recorded many times. This chain uses TRBV11-2 with TRBJ2-1, with unresolved D. CDR3 length: 14 residues. The V and J ends lost 3 bases and 3 bases respectively, with 9 bases between them. Germline V gene sequence: CDR1 SGHAT, CDR2 FQNNGV. The CDR3 region has the DNA TGTGCCAGCAGCTTTGAGTTCTACTACAATGAGCAGTTCTTC. This codes for CASSFEFYYNEQFF.

This clonotype was found a few times. Compared with germline, one end of the junction differs, possibly owing to a read error. The chain combines TRBV28 with TRBJ1-2, with 7 bases that match TRBD1. CDR1 is MDHEN and CDR2 is SYDVKM in the germline V gene. CDR3 size: 15 residues. The CDR3 DNA reads as TGTGTCAGCAGTCGTAGCGGGACAGCTAACTATGGCTACACCTTC. Protein: CVSSRSGTANYGYTF.

This clonotype was seen many times. The V call is TRBV7-9, the J call TRBJ2-6; no definite D call. This CDR3 is built from 15 residues. Per germline, CDR1 SEHNR and CDR2 FQNEAQ (reference sequence). Trimming took off 6 bases at V and 1 base at J, with 10 bases between the two ends. For the CDR3, the DNA is TGTGCCAGCAGAGATCTGCGATCTGGGGCCAACGTCCTGACTTTC. This sequence encodes CASRDLRSGANVLTF.

This clonotype was seen many times. The chain couples TRBV12-3 or TRBV12-4 to TRBJ2-7; maybe TRBD1 (6 bases). This CDR3 is built from 12 residues. The V gene lost 2 bases and the J gene lost 6 bases, with 8 bases spanning the gap. CDR3 in amino acids: CASSLTGREQYF. The CDR3 DNA sequence: TGTGCCAGCAGTTTAACAGGGCGCGAGCAGTACTTC.

This clonotype has just a few counts. This sequence joins TRBV4-1 and TRBJ2-2; 7 nucleotides agree with TRBD1. V shed 8 bases and J 6 bases; nucleotides not matched to a gene: 9. Germline V CDR1 and CDR2: MGHRA, YSYEKL. The CDR3 is 14 amino acids. The CDR3 coding sequence is TGCGCCAGCCACTTACGAACAGGGGCCGGGGAGCTGTTTTTT. Its translation is CASHLRTGAGELFF.

There are many counts of this clonotype. The chain uses TRBV2 and TRBJ2-4; TRBD2 is a possible D gene (5 bases). The CDR3 is 11 residues long. V shed 8 bases and J shed 9 bases, with 11 bases lying between them. Germline V CDR1 and CDR2: SNHLY, FYNNEI. The CDR3 here is CASSREGIQYF. The CDR3 coding sequence is TGTGCCAGCTCGAGGGAAGGCATTCAGTACTTC.

This clonotype showed up many times. V gene TRBV21-1 combines with J gene TRBJ2-4; the table gives TRBD1 as D, unverified against the DNA. TRBV21-1 is a pseudogene. The CDR3 runs to 17 residues. The CDR3 nucleotides read TGTGCCAGCAGCTCCGGGGGGTTTCTTAACAGGGGAAACATTCAGTACTTC. Amino acid sequence: CASSSGGFLNRGNIQYF.

This clonotype is medium-sized in the sample. This chain links TRBV29-1 with TRBJ2-1, with unresolved D. The CDR3 has 12 residues. Germline V gene data show CDR1 as SQVTM and CDR2 as ANQGSEA. V lost 4 bases and J lost 8, with 12 bases in between. As DNA, the CDR3 is TGCAGCGTTGGCCTCTTAGCCGATGAGCAGTTCTTC. As protein: CSVGLLADEQFF.

The sample holds many counts of this clonotype. The chain recombines TRBV5-6 with TRBJ2-3; D gene unclear. Germline CDR1 and CDR2: SGHDT and YYEEEE. The V and J ends lost 4 bases and 2 bases respectively, with 20 bases between them. This CDR3 has 17 residues. The CDR3, as DNA: TGTGCCAGCAGCGCGGCTGGTGGCACAGCCAACACAGATACGCAGTATTTT. Amino acid sequence: CASSAAGGTANTDTQYF.

In this sample, this clonotype turned up many times. The V gene is TRBV11-1, the J gene TRBJ2-1; D gene uncertain. The V end lost 3 bases, the J end lost 4 bases, and 13 bases lay between the germline ends. Germline values: CDR1 SGHAT, CDR2 FQDESV (reference sequence). This CDR3 is 15 amino acids long. The DNA for the CDR3 is TGTGCCAGCAGCTTCTCAGGAGTTGGGTACAATGAGCAGTTCTTC. Translation gives CASSFSGVGYNEQFF. The entire variable domain, with the rest obtained from reference TRBV11-1 and TRBJ2-1, is as follows: EAEVAQSPRYKITEKSQAVAFWCDPISGHATLYWYRQILGQGPELLVQFQDESVVDDSQLPKDRFSAERLKGVDSTLKIQPAELGDSAMYLCASSFSGVGYNEQFFGPGTRLTVL.

This clonotype appeared many times. The chain combines TRBV9 with TRBJ2-5, with 10 positions matching TRBD1. This CDR3 has 14 amino acids. Germline values: CDR1 SGDLS, CDR2 YYNGEE. Germline trimming cut 5 bases from V and 3 bases from J; bases unmatched to any gene: 4. The CDR3 DNA reads TGTGCCAGCAGTAAGACAGGGGGCGAAGAGACCCAGTACTTC. It encodes CASSKTGGEETQYF.

This clonotype was counted at least ten times. The chain combines TRBV6-1 with TRBJ2-1, with TRBD2 identical over 8 bases. J was trimmed by 5 bases and V by 5 bases; bases with no gene match: 8. Germline V CDR1 and CDR2: MNHNS, SASEGT. This CDR3 spans 15 amino acids. The CDR3 DNA reads TGTGCCAGCAGTTCCCCGGGACTAGGGAACAATGAGCAGTTCTTC. This encodes CASSSPGLGNNEQFF.

On this clonotype itself: This may stem from a read error, because a much larger clone lies one nucleotide away. The V and J genes are TRBV21-1 and TRBJ1-6. TRBV21-1 constitutes a pseudogene. The CDR3 length is 16 residues. The CDR3 here is CASSKDKDVHNSPLHF. CDR3 nucleotide sequence: TGTGCCAGCAGCAAAGATAAGGACGTCCATAATTCACCCCTCCACTTT.

This clonotype has at least ten counts. This chain connects TRBV9 to TRBJ2-5; possible D gene TRBD2, 5 bases. Looked up from germline, CDR1 is SGDLS and CDR2 is YYNGEE. With 2 bases removed from V and 2 bases from J, the gap between germline ends came to 13 bases. This CDR3 is 15 amino acids long. Here the CDR3 DNA reads TGTGCCAGCAGCGTCGGGGAGTGGGTACAAGAGACCCAGTACTTC. This encodes CASSVGEWVQETQYF.

This clonotype was detected many times. The rearrangement uses TRBV7-9 and TRBJ2-7; 7 positions match TRBD2. Germline V gene sequence: CDR1 SEHNR, CDR2 FQNEAQ (reference sequence). This CDR3 has 15 amino acids. V shed 5 bases, J shed 0 bases, and the junction held 7 bases outside the gene matches. The chain's CDR3 is CASSPRGGDSYEQYF. CDR3 DNA: TGTGCCAGCAGCCCTCGGGGAGGGGACTCCTACGAGCAGTACTTC.

This clonotype was observed at least ten times. The chain links TRBV5-4 to TRBJ1-3; D ambiguous. Trimming shortened V by 4 bases and J by 0 bases, and 14 bases separated the two germline ends. The germline CDR1 and CDR2 sequences are SGHNT and YYREEE (reference sequence). CDR3 length equals 16 residues. CDR3 region: CASSPEAASSGNTIYF. The DNA for the CDR3 is TGTGCCAGCAGCCCGGAGGCGGCCAGCTCTGGAAACACCATATATTTT. Variable domain in full (rest from reference TRBV5-4 and TRBJ1-3): ETGVTQSPTHLIKTRGQQVTLRCSSQSGHNTVSWYQQALGQGPQFIFQYYREEENGRGNFPPRFSGLQFPNYSSELNVNALELDDSALYLCASSPEAASSGNTIYFGEGSWLTVV.